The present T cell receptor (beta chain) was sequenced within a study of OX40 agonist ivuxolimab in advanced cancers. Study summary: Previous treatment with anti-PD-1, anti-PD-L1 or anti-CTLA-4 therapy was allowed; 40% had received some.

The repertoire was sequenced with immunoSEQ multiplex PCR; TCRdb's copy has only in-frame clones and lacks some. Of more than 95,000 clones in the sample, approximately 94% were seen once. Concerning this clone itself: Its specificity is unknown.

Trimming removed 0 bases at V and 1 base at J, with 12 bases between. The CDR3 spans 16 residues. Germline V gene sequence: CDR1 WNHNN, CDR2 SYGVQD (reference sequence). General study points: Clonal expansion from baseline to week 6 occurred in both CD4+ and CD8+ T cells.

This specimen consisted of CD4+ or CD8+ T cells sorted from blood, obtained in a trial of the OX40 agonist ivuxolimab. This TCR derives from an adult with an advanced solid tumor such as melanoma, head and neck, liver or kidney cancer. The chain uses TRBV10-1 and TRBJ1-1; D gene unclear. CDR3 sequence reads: CASSESTRRGNTEAFF. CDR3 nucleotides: TGCGCCAGCAGTGAGTCGACTCGACGGGGGAACACTGAAGCTTTCTTT.